Presented here are 12 T cell receptor beta chains from one specimen sequenced in a study of shared clonotypes between healthy human individuals. Measured with immunoSEQ multiplex PCR; TCRdb has only the in-frame clones, and not every one. This sample yields 850,000 to 1,100,000 clones, of which approximately 80% are seen a single time; roughly 0.82% belongs to the top ten. Sequencing was performed on memory CD4+ T cells from PBMCs. Subset described: CD45RA-negative fraction. These receptors were obtained from a man in his late teens or twenties in good health. Some clones in this sample may be carry-over from other donors' samples.

The chain uses TRBV19 and TRBJ2-7; TRBD1 matches at 7 bases. V lost 5 bases to trimming and J lost 3 bases; unmatched junction nucleotides: 7. The CDR3 contains 14 residues. Germline V lookup: CDR1 LNHDA, CDR2 SQIVND (reference sequence). The CDR3 sequence is CASSPVTGSYEQYF. CDR3 bases: TGTGCCAGTAGTCCCGTGACAGGGAGCTACGAGCAGTACTTC.

This clone showed up just once. The chain employs TRBV7-3 and TRBJ2-7; no firm D call. The CDR3 is made up of 13 amino acids. Germline CDR1 SGHTA, CDR2 FQGTGA. The V end was cut by 5 bases, the J end by 6 bases, with 14 bases between. The CDR3 DNA follows: TGTGCCAGCAGCCCCACCACATTGGGCGAGCAGTACTTC. Encoded protein: CASSPTTLGEQYF. Variable domain in full (rest from reference TRBV7-3 and TRBJ2-7): GAGVSQTPSNKVTEKGKYVELRCDPISGHTALYWYRQSLGQGPEFLIYFQGTGAADDSGLPNDRFFAVRPEGSVSTLKIQRTERGDSAVYLCASSPTTLGEQYFGPGTRLTVT.

This sequence joins TRBV18 and TRBJ2-3; unclear D gene. This CDR3 is built from 15 residues. V was trimmed by 2 bases and J by 2 bases, leaving 11 bases between them. Germline V gene data show CDR1 as KGHSH and CDR2 as LQKENI. The CDR3 protein is CASSPYVSSTDTQYF. The CDR3 nucleotides read TGTGCCAGCTCACCATACGTCAGCTCCACAGATACGCAGTATTTT.

This clone was seen just once. This rearrangement joins TRBV5-4 to TRBJ2-7; D tentatively reads TRBD1 or TRBD2 (5 bases each). The V end lost 6 bases, the J end lost 5 bases, and 15 bases lay between the germline ends. The germline V gene has CDR1 SGHNT and CDR2 YYREEE (reference sequence). The CDR3 is 13 residues long. The CDR3 loop is CASTRALGDEQYF. CDR3 DNA: TGTGCCAGCACCAGGGCCCTCGGGGACGAGCAGTACTTC.

As concerns this clone: This clone may be a read error of a much larger clone one base away. Other DNA sequences of this sample code for an identical CDR3. The V and J genes are TRBV7-3 and TRBJ1-1; no firm D call. CDR3 length: 13 residues. The germline gives CDR1 SGHTA, CDR2 FQGTGA. The ends were cut back, 2 bases at V and 1 base at J, with 5 bases in the middle. CDR3 loop: CASSLDRNTEAFF. CDR3 DNA sequence: TGTGCCAGCAGCTTAGATCGGAACACTGAAGCTTTCTTT.

This clone was seen more than once but under ten times. The rearrangement uses TRBV19 and TRBJ1-1; no clear D gene. The CDR3 has 11 residues. Germline-derived CDR1 and CDR2 are LNHDA and SQIVND (reference sequence). The ends were cut back, 6 bases at V and 6 bases at J, with 8 bases in the middle. CDR3 DNA: TGTGCCAGTAGGGAAGTTTCTGAAGCTTTCTTT. Its translation: CASREVSEAFF.

The rearrangement uses TRBV11-2 and TRBJ2-5; D is perhaps TRBD2 (6 bases). V shed 1 base and J shed 5 bases, with 11 bases lying between them. Germline V gene sequence: CDR1 SGHAT, CDR2 FQNNGV. The CDR3 consists of 14 residues. The CDR3 DNA follows: TGTGCCAGCAGCTTAGTCGGGGGAATGGAGACCCAGTACTTC. Translating gives CASSLVGGMETQYF. Full variable domain (rest looked up from reference TRBV11-2 and TRBJ2-5): EAGVAQSPRYKIIEKRQSVAFWCNPISGHATLYWYQQILGQGPKLLIQFQNNGVVDDSQLPKDRFSAERLKGVDSTLKIQPAKLEDSAVYLCASSLVGGMETQYFGPGTRLLVL.

This clone was found once. The chain is built from TRBV2 and TRBJ1-5, with D unresolved. This CDR3 comprises 16 residues. V lost 3 bases and J lost 7, with 19 bases in between. CDR1 SNHLY and CDR2 FYNNEI come from the germline V gene. The CDR3, as DNA: TGTGCCAGCAGTGATTTCGGGAACGGGGTCCCCCAGCCCCAGCATTTT. Translated, it gives CASSDFGNGVPQPQHF.

The sample holds a few counts of this clone. This rearrangement joins TRBV10-3 to TRBJ1-2, with D possibly being TRBD1 (6 bases). The ends were cut back, 6 bases at V and 1 base at J, with 12 bases in the middle. Germline values: CDR1 ENHRY, CDR2 SYGVKD. The length of the CDR3 is 14 residues. This CDR3 reads CAIRGDTNNYGYTF. CDR3 coding DNA: TGTGCCATCAGAGGGGACACCAATAACTATGGCTACACCTTC.

This chain links TRBV5-1 with TRBJ1-5; D remains unclear. Germline CDR1 SGHRS, CDR2 YFSETQ. Trimming left V 5 bases short and J 4 bases short, with 10 bases between. The CDR3 is made up of 13 amino acids. CDR3 nucleotide sequence: TGCGCCAGCAGGGAAGGCGGGAATCAGCCCCAGCATTTT. It encodes CASREGGNQPQHF.

V is TRBV5-1 and J is TRBJ1-2; D uncertain. The CDR3 is made up of 13 amino acids. The V end lost 2 bases, the J end lost 1 base, and 6 bases lay between the germline ends. Per the germline V gene, CDR1 is SGHRS and CDR2 is YFSETQ. The CDR3 bases are TGCGCCAGCAGCTTTGGAGTTAACTATGGCTACACCTTC. It codes for CASSFGVNYGYTF.

The rearrangement uses TRBV5-1 and TRBJ2-1; D remains ambiguous. CDR1 SGHRS and CDR2 YFSETQ come from the germline V gene. V was cut by 5 bases and J by 7 bases, with 10 bases left in between. This CDR3 is 12 amino acids long. In DNA, the CDR3 is TGCGCCAGCAGGTCATTACGGAATGAGCAGTTCTTC. This gives the protein CASRSLRNEQFF.